One sample yielded the 20 T cell receptor beta chains listed below, sequenced in a study of cytomegalovirus exposure and HLA in healthy donors. Vbeta (60) and Jbeta (13) primers were used in the PCR. The data were produced by immunoSEQ multiplex PCR, yet TCRdb's version contains in-frame clones alone and is incomplete. Counted here are approximately 100,000 clones, approximately 71% occurring once; the ten biggest clones make up approximately 8%. The specimen was PBMCs. These receptor sequences come from a man in his forties in good health and CMV-seronegative.

This chain connects TRBV11-2 to TRBJ2-2, with a tentative D call TRBD1 (6 bases). This CDR3 has 16 amino acids. V gave up 6 bases and J gave up 0 bases, with 14 bases separating them. Germline V CDR1 and CDR2: SGHAT, FQNNGV. The CDR3 DNA sequence: TGTGCCAGCAGGAAAAGGACAGCAGCGAACACCGGGGAGCTGTTTTTT. Its translation is CASRKRTAANTGELFF.

The chain recombines TRBV7-2 with TRBJ2-1; D possibly corresponds to TRBD2 (6 bases). The length of the CDR3 is 14 residues. CDR1 is SGHTA, CDR2 FQGNSA, per germline. Deletions cut 3 bases from V and 4 bases from J, with 10 bases between. As DNA, the CDR3 is TGTGCCAGCAGCTTCATTGGGGGGTACAATGAGCAGTTCTTC. Amino acids: CASSFIGGYNEQFF.

This clone has more than one count but fewer than ten. This chain joins TRBV7-2 and TRBJ1-1; the match to TRBD1 covers 7 bases. Trimming took 5 bases from V and 4 from J; bases not matched to a gene: 13. CDR1 and CDR2 (germline): SGHTA, FQGNSA. This CDR3 has 16 amino acids. The CDR3 is CASSDRAEPSRTEAFF. The CDR3 region has the DNA TGTGCCAGCAGCGACAGGGCCGAACCATCTCGCACTGAAGCTTTCTTT.

CDR3 in DNA: TGTGCCAGCAGGATGAGCGGGGGGGCAGATACGCAGTATTTT. As protein: CASRMSGGADTQYF. This sequence joins TRBV6-1 and TRBJ2-3, with 10 bases lining up with TRBD2. The ends lost 6 bases at V and 4 bases at J; junction bases unmatched: 4. The CDR3 is 14 amino acids. Germline V CDR1 and CDR2: MNHNS, SASEGT.

DNA for the CDR3: TGTGCCAGCAGCTGGGCGGCAGGGACTGAGCAGTACTTC. Translating gives CASSWAAGTEQYF. The gene calls are TRBV5-6 and TRBJ2-7, with D maybe TRBD2 (6 bases). V was pared by 3 bases and J by 7 bases, with 14 bases between. CDR3 size: 13 residues. Germline lookup yields CDR1 SGHDT and CDR2 YYEEEE.

The chain combines TRBV7-3 with TRBJ2-1; the match to TRBD2 covers 12 bases. The V segment lost 1 base and the J segment 8 bases; nucleotides outside the gene matches: 6. The CDR3 runs to 16 residues. CDR1 SGHTA and CDR2 FQGTGA come from the germline V gene. The CDR3 is CASSLSASGGVHEQFF. The CDR3, as DNA: TGTGCCAGCAGCTTAAGCGCTAGCGGGGGGGTTCATGAGCAGTTCTTC.

This clone was seen a handful of times. The chain uses TRBV10-1 and TRBJ2-7; perhaps TRBD1 as D (6 bases). Trimming shortened V by 2 bases and J by 3 bases, and 23 bases separated the two germline ends. There are 18 residues in the CDR3. Per the germline V gene, CDR1 is WNHNN and CDR2 is SYGVQD (reference sequence). The CDR3 region is CASSEPTPAGTRNYEQYF. CDR3 DNA: TGCGCCAGCAGTGAGCCGACCCCTGCAGGGACACGAAACTACGAGCAGTACTTC.

DNA for the CDR3: TGTGCCAGCAGCTTAGAGCAGGGTCGCACAGATACGCAGTATTTT. Translating it yields CASSLEQGRTDTQYF. The chain is built from TRBV7-3 and TRBJ2-3; possibly TRBD1 for D (5 bases). Trimming removed 2 bases at V and 1 base at J, with 10 bases between. The CDR3 loop spans 15 amino acids. Per the germline V gene, CDR1 is SGHTA and CDR2 is FQGTGA.

CDR3 sequence: CASSAGNTDTQYF. The CDR3 DNA reads TGTGCCAGCAGTGCAGGGAATACAGATACGCAGTATTTT. The chain recombines TRBV2 with TRBJ2-3, with D perhaps matching TRBD1 (5 bases). The V gene lost 4 bases and the J gene lost 3 bases, with 8 bases spanning the gap. The CDR3 spans 13 residues. Per the germline V gene, CDR1 is SNHLY and CDR2 is FYNNEI.

This clone came up a few times. The chain couples TRBV2 to TRBJ1-5; TRBD1 aligns across 8 bases. V shed 3 bases, J shed 7 bases, and the junction held 14 bases outside the gene matches. The CDR3 has 17 amino acids. Germline V gene data show CDR1 as SNHLY and CDR2 as FYNNEI. CDR3 DNA: TGTGCCAGCAGTGATCCGCGACAGGGGAAGGATGGGCAGCCCCAGCATTTT. Amino acids: CASSDPRQGKDGQPQHF.

The J gene is TRBJ2-7, the V gene TRBV7-2, with D tentatively TRBD2 (5 bases). CDR1 and CDR2 from the germline V gene are SGHTA and FQGNSA. The CDR3 loop spans 14 amino acids. Between the trimmed V and J ends, which lost 7 bases and 3 bases, there was a span of 16 bases. CDR3 sequence: CASTLQTAGYEQYF. CDR3 in DNA: TGTGCCAGCACTCTACAAACGGCGGGCTACGAGCAGTACTTC.

The chain combines TRBV7-2 with TRBJ2-2; D unresolved. The CDR3 sequence is 13 residues long. The germline V gene encodes CDR1 SGHTA and CDR2 FQGNSA. V was shortened by 0 bases and J by 6 bases, with 5 bases between the two germline ends. The DNA of the CDR3 is TGTGCCAGCAGCTTAGCGCGGTCCGGGGAGCTGTTTTTT. It codes for CASSLARSGELFF.

The sample holds one count of this clone. This chain links TRBV4-3 with TRBJ2-3, with 12 bases aligning to TRBD2. The CDR3 consists of 19 residues. Per the germline V gene, CDR1 is LGHNA and CDR2 is YSLEER. V trimming: 0 bases; J trimming: 4 bases; junction bases outside the gene matches: 11. Here the CDR3 reads CASSQDFARASGGADTQYF. CDR3 sequence (DNA): TGCGCCAGCAGCCAAGATTTTGCACGGGCTAGCGGGGGGGCAGATACGCAGTATTTT.

The chain recombines TRBV10-3 with TRBJ2-7, with a weak D call TRBD2 (5 bases). The CDR3 is 13 residues long. The V gene lost 6 bases and the J gene lost 3 bases, with 12 bases spanning the gap. The V gene's germline CDR1 is ENHRY and CDR2 SYGVKD. CDR3 sequence reads: CAISAGVSYEQYF. Written as DNA, the CDR3 is TGTGCCATCAGCGCGGGCGTAAGCTACGAGCAGTACTTC.

This rearrangement joins TRBV6-5 to TRBJ1-3, with D tentatively TRBD1 (5 bases). Between the trimmed V and J ends, which lost 7 bases and 4 bases, there was a span of 8 bases. The CDR3 is made up of 12 amino acids. Germline CDR1 is MNHEY and CDR2 is SVGAGI. In DNA form, the CDR3 reads TGTGCCAGCATGGGGCCCGGAAACACCATATATTTT. This sequence encodes CASMGPGNTIYF.

The chain employs TRBV5-1 and TRBJ1-1, with 7 bases lining up with TRBD1. V was clipped by 0 bases and J by 6 bases; unmatched bases: 5. The CDR3 loop spans 14 amino acids. CDR1 SGHRS and CDR2 YFSETQ come from the germline V gene. The CDR3 bases are TGCGCCAGCAGCTTGGTTAGGGGGCTAGCTGAAGCTTTCTTT. Translating it yields CASSLVRGLAEAFF.

This clone was seen just once. The CDR3 region is CATSRDWRGGSDTQYF. For the CDR3, the DNA is TGTGCCACCAGCAGAGATTGGCGGGGGGGCTCAGATACGCAGTATTTT. The V call is TRBV15, the J call TRBJ2-3; 9 nucleotides line up with TRBD2. V gave up 0 bases and J gave up 4 bases; unmatched junction bases: 5. The CDR3 sequence is 16 residues long. CDR1 is LNHNV, CDR2 YYDKDF, per germline (reference sequence).

J is TRBJ2-7 and V is TRBV4-3; D might be TRBD1 (7 bases). Trimming stripped 4 bases from V and 2 bases from J, with 18 bases between. CDR1 and CDR2 (germline): LGHNA, YSLEER. This CDR3 region has 16 residues. CDR3 sequence (DNA): TGCGCCAGCAGCCCAAATCAGGGGGGCGGTCCCTACGAGCAGTACTTC. Translating gives CASSPNQGGGPYEQYF.

This chain links TRBV6-1 with TRBJ1-5; D gene uncertain. V dropped 6 bases and J dropped 3 bases, with 9 bases sitting between them. Germline V gives CDR1 MNHNS, CDR2 SASEGT. This CDR3 is 13 amino acids long. The CDR3 protein is CASSIQNNQPQHF. CDR3 DNA sequence: TGTGCCAGCAGCATACAGAACAATCAGCCCCAGCATTTT.

This rearrangement joins TRBV7-8 to TRBJ2-7, with TRBD2 as a possible D gene (7 bases). In germline, CDR1 is SGHVS, CDR2 FQNEAQ. The CDR3 length is 15 residues. V was trimmed by 5 bases and J by 3 bases, leaving 17 bases between them. The CDR3 sequence: CASSPRGSGDYEQYF. The CDR3 nucleotides are TGTGCCAGCAGCCCGAGGGGGAGCGGGGACTACGAGCAGTACTTC.